The T cell receptor beta chain under discussion was sequenced for a study of metastatic and nonmetastatic thyroid tumors. From the PCR reads, TCRdb re-called clones with MiXCR. The data hold 37,000 or so clones, with about 15% observed a single time. This clone was found many times. CDR1 and CDR2 (germline): SGHDN, FVKESK. This CDR3 has 15 residues. V shed 4 bases and J 7 bases; nucleotides not matched to a gene: 8. Thyroid surgery was performed in patients who had received no treatment beforehand. V usage is TRBV14 and J usage is TRBJ2-2; 8 bases agree with TRBD1. The receptor comes from a female donor with papillary thyroid cancer or a benign thyroid nodule (not recorded which). Some clones in this sample may be carry-over from other donors' samples. Sequencing used blood. CDR3 nucleotide sequence: TGTGCCAGCAGCCGACTACGGACAGGGTTCGGGGAGCTGTTTTTT. Translation gives CASSRLRTGFGELFF.